The clone carrying this T cell receptor (beta chain) was observed once. This CDR3 is 17 amino acids long. Germline CDR1 LGHNA, CDR2 YNFKEQ. The data stem from a study of blood T cells in healthy people across ages. Using a J-beta primer mix together with a sample-barcoded 5' primer, a second PCR was run for roughly 6 to 12 cycles. One entry per CDR3 protein results from TCRdb running MiXCR on the 5' RACE reads. The profile shows about 680,000 distinct CDR3 sequences, around 49% of them singletons. No fewer than 5 micrograms of total RNA were isolated from every sample. The TCR was taken from a woman aged 60 to 75 in good health. The V gene is TRBV4-2, the J gene TRBJ2-5; D not resolved. The J call could be wrong; TRBJ2-7 is a better fit for the DNA end. The material sequenced was blood. Here the CDR3 reads CASSQEVYGAGFSEQYF. The DNA of the CDR3 is TGTGCCAGCAGCCAAGAGGTCTACGGAGCAGGTTTTAGCGAGCAGTACTTC.